Each of the 2 T cell receptor beta chains below was sequenced from the same sample in a study of blood T cells in healthy people across ages (dated by TCRdb to between 2014 and 2017). Library construction relied on 5' RACE. Sequencing took place on an Illumina HiSeq 2500. A second PCR of roughly 6 to 12 cycles was run with a J-beta primer mix and a sample-barcoded 5' primer. The raw public data were reprocessed by TCRdb itself: fastp quality trimming at Q25, MiXCR clonotype calling, in-frame beta chains only. Entries are consolidated by CDR3 protein sequence, retaining the most common genes and DNA. The sample table holds fewer than 700,000 distinct CDR3 sequences, of which around 38% were seen once. About 32% of the sample belongs to the ten largest clones. Input material: blood. These receptor sequences come from an elderly man in good health.

This chain connects TRBV20-1 to TRBJ1-2, with D tentatively TRBD1 (5 bases). This CDR3 has 16 amino acids. Germline lookup yields CDR1 DFQATT and CDR2 SNEGSKA (reference sequence). The ends were cut back, 7 bases at V and 2 bases at J, with 23 bases in the middle. This CDR3 reads CSVLIIGVGANYGYTF. CDR3 coding DNA: TGCAGTGTCCTTATCATAGGGGTAGGGGCAAACTATGGCTACACCTTC.

This sequence joins TRBV30 and TRBJ2-6, with D hard to call. Germline V gene sequence: CDR1 GTSNPN, CDR2 SVGIG (reference sequence). The CDR3 has 17 amino acids. The V gene lost 4 bases and the J gene lost 0 bases, with 16 bases spanning the gap. The CDR3: CAWNSGRTNSGANVLTF. The CDR3 DNA reads as TGTGCCTGGAATTCGGGCCGCACTAACTCTGGGGCCAACGTCCTGACTTTC.